These T cell receptor beta chains were read from a single sample in a study of blood T cell repertoires in COVID-19. The repertoire was sequenced with immunoSEQ multiplex PCR; TCRdb's copy has only in-frame clones and lacks some. The sample contains 99,000 or so clones, approximately 86% of which appear only once. The sequenced sample was peripheral blood. These receptors came from a woman aged 55-70 years in a cohort sampled during active or convalescent COVID-19. CDR3s include the opening cysteine and the closing phenylalanine or tryptophan. The D gene is left open where the match is weak. Only part of the rows carry a size: once, few, many, or a class if the clone is expanded.

v_call	clone_size	j_call	d_call	cdr3_nt	cdr3_aa
TRBV7-2	-	TRBJ2-5	TRBD1	TGTGCCAGCAGCTTAATGCCGACAGGGGGCCAAGAGACCCAGTACTTC	CASSLMPTGGQETQYF
TRBV6-5	-	TRBJ2-2	-	TGTGCCAGCAGGGGACTCTACACCGGGGAGCTGTTTTTT	CASRGLYTGELFF
TRBV19	-	TRBJ1-4	-	TGTGCCAGTAGTGAGTGGGAAAAACTGTTTTTT	CASSEWEKLFF
TRBV7-2	-	TRBJ2-3	TRBD1	TGTGCCAGCGTAGCGGCAGGGACAGGTCCGTTGGGTACGCAGTATTTT	CASVAAGTGPLGTQYF
TRBV5-6	many	TRBJ2-5	-	TGTGCCAGCAGCTTATTATGGGGGGTCCAAGAGACCCAGTACTTC	CASSLLWGVQETQYF
TRBV7-9	-	TRBJ2-7	TRBD1	TGTGCCAGCACCACGGACAGGTACGAGCAGTACTTC	CASTTDRYEQYF
TRBV28	-	TRBJ2-3	TRBD2	TGTGCCAGCAGTTTGAGCGGGAGAGGCTCAGATACGCAGTATTTT	CASSLSGRGSDTQYF
TRBV19	once	TRBJ2-2	-	TGTGCCAGTACTGTTCTGGGGGCCACCGGGGAGCTGTTTTTT	CASTVLGATGELFF
TRBV7-2	-	TRBJ2-1	TRBD2	TGTGCCAGCAGCTTAGAAGCTCGCGGGAGCGCGGGGCGGCAGTTCTTC	CASSLEARGSAGRQFF
TRBV11-2	-	TRBJ1-1	-	TGTGCCAGCAGCTTAGGAGTCACTGAAGCTTTCTTT	CASSLGVTEAFF